This T cell receptor (beta chain) was identified in a study of Ad26.COV2.S vaccination and SARS-CoV-2 variants. Background on the study: Of the COV1001 trial arms, the Ad26.COV2.S arm included the donor. Ad26.COV2.S was injected intramuscularly once or twice, 56 days apart.

Method: immunoSEQ multiplex PCR; TCRdb's copy keeps in-frame clones and lacks some. Among more than 250,000 clones listed, 87% were seen once. As regards this clone: As yet, its antigen is unknown.

Treatment denoted: roughly 18 received Ad26.COV2.S at low or high dose, single or two shots; roughly five received placebo; per-sample allocation not given. Vaccine and placebo recipients were sampled on day 63 after the first injection. General study points: Similar non-spike TCR breadth was seen in vaccine and placebo recipients. After vaccination, reports described spike-specific CD8+ and CD4+ T cell responses as showing substantial breadth.

V trimming: 4 bases; J trimming: 4 bases; junction bases outside the gene matches: 6. Looked up from germline, CDR1 is LGHDT and CDR2 is YNNKEL (reference sequence). This CDR3 has 15 residues. This TCR derives from a person between 18 and 60 years old who received the Ad26.COV2.S COVID-19 vaccine or a placebo. The material was peripheral blood, obtained in a trial of Ad26.COV2.S vaccine versus placebo. J is TRBJ1-2 and V is TRBV3-1 (or the pseudogene TRBV3-2), with TRBD1 identical over 10 bases. CDR3 sequence reads: CASSPGQGDFYGYTF. The CDR3 bases are TGTGCCAGCAGCCCCGGACAGGGGGATTTCTATGGCTACACCTTC.